The rows below give T cell receptor beta chains drawn from one sample of a study of cytomegalovirus exposure and HLA in healthy donors. The assay was immunoSEQ multiplex PCR, and TCRdb's table has in-frame clones only and misses some. The top ten clones hold just over 2% of a sample with around 200,000 clones, 70% to 80% of them seen once. Sequencing input: PBMCs. These receptors came from a woman aged 25 to 39 in good health and CMV-seropositive. The CDR3 runs from the conserved cysteine through the conserved F or W. The order of the fields is CDR3 protein, CDR3 length, V gene.

CDR3 protein: CASSPSWGDEKLFF
CDR3 length: 14
V gene: TRBV18

CDR3 protein: CASSFDLSQGALSYSNQPQHF
CDR3 length: 21
V gene: TRBV28

CDR3 protein: CASSYGTGGGYGYTF
CDR3 length: 15
V gene: TRBV6-5

CDR3 protein: CASSSGMAEAFF
CDR3 length: 12
V gene: TRBV28

CDR3 protein: CASSVGASGRGLETQYF
CDR3 length: 17
V gene: TRBV9

CDR3 protein: CASSLDSAYGYTF
CDR3 length: 13
V gene: TRBV5-6

CDR3 protein: CASSLELGNYEQYF
CDR3 length: 14
V gene: TRBV7-2

CDR3 protein: CASTKLTGLSYNEQFF
CDR3 length: 16
V gene: TRBV5-6

CDR3 protein: CSSSLTAGGNEQYF
CDR3 length: 14
V gene: TRBV7-9

CDR3 protein: CASKFSQGNQPQHF
CDR3 length: 14
V gene: TRBV27

CDR3 protein: CASSSMGQGVAAFF
CDR3 length: 14
V gene: TRBV28

CDR3 protein: CASSSTGYNEQFF
CDR3 length: 13
V gene: TRBV7-9

CDR3 protein: CASREDRKNYGYTF
CDR3 length: 14
V gene: TRBV6-5

CDR3 protein: CASSEAMAISHNEQFF
CDR3 length: 16
V gene: TRBV6-1

CDR3 protein: CASSFLTGPYEQYF
CDR3 length: 14
V gene: TRBV5-1

CDR3 protein: CASSYRQGGTDTQYF
CDR3 length: 15
V gene: TRBV7-6

CDR3 protein: CASSLAPLARRNTGELFF
CDR3 length: 18
V gene: TRBV7-9

CDR3 protein: CASIDRMNQPQHF
CDR3 length: 13
V gene: TRBV2

CDR3 protein: CASSFNGGTDTQYF
CDR3 length: 14
V gene: TRBV5-1

CDR3 protein: CASSLGQGYEKLFF
CDR3 length: 14
V gene: TRBV6-5

CDR3 protein: CASSKLTVANEKLFF
CDR3 length: 15
V gene: TRBV28

CDR3 protein: CASSRGSYNSPLHF
CDR3 length: 14
V gene: TRBV25-1

CDR3 protein: CATSREGQGLGELFF
CDR3 length: 15
V gene: TRBV15

CDR3 protein: CSVGPGTGQGAEQYF
CDR3 length: 15
V gene: TRBV29-1

CDR3 protein: CASSSSADTQYF
CDR3 length: 12
V gene: TRBV5-4

CDR3 protein: CASSPDRNYGYTF
CDR3 length: 13
V gene: TRBV9

CDR3 protein: CASSLWTVETQYF
CDR3 length: 13
V gene: TRBV7-2

CDR3 protein: CASSEVQANQPQHF
CDR3 length: 14
V gene: TRBV2

CDR3 protein: CASSQGIAVQETQYF
CDR3 length: 15
V gene: TRBV14

CDR3 protein: CASSPDRAGNQPQHF
CDR3 length: 15
V gene: TRBV7-2

CDR3 protein: CASSLDRPHNYGYTF
CDR3 length: 15
V gene: TRBV5-1

CDR3 protein: CASGQGAYEQYF
CDR3 length: 12
V gene: TRBV10-2

CDR3 protein: CASSIGGESREQYF
CDR3 length: 14
V gene: TRBV18

CDR3 protein: CASSSQGLHQPQHF
CDR3 length: 14
V gene: TRBV7-9

CDR3 protein: CASSPLSGKNTGELFF
CDR3 length: 16
V gene: TRBV7-8

CDR3 protein: CASSYLSGQPQHF
CDR3 length: 13
V gene: TRBV6-5

CDR3 protein: CASSPGWGTYGYTF
CDR3 length: 14
V gene: TRBV10-1

CDR3 protein: CASSFGRDTEAFF
CDR3 length: 13
V gene: TRBV5-4

CDR3 protein: CASSSTTMGARTGELFF
CDR3 length: 17
V gene: TRBV11-2

CDR3 protein: CASSLWASGGSPPYYEQYF
CDR3 length: 19
V gene: TRBV7-8

CDR3 protein: CASSQDLIGGTQYF
CDR3 length: 14
V gene: TRBV4-3

CDR3 protein: CASSSRGKGFSGYTF
CDR3 length: 15
V gene: TRBV5-6

CDR3 protein: CASSPERLLESQYF
CDR3 length: 14
V gene: TRBV7-9

CDR3 protein: CASSLGSGGNEQFF
CDR3 length: 14
V gene: TRBV7-2